The 29 T cell receptor beta chains presented below share a single source sample, sequenced in a study of blood T cell repertoires in COVID-19. The method was immunoSEQ multiplex PCR; TCRdb's version includes in-frame clones alone and lacks a portion of them. The sample has approximately 170,000 clones; more than 75% are singletons. Input material: peripheral blood. The receptor source for this set is a man aged 50 or older who had recovered from COVID-19.

This chain links TRBV19 with TRBJ1-5, with TRBD1 matching 10 bases. The V gene end was trimmed by 5 bases and the J gene end by 2 bases; junction bases not matched to a gene: 3. The CDR3 is 15 amino acids. The germline CDR1 and CDR2 sequences are LNHDA and SQIVND (reference sequence). The CDR3 reads CASSPGTGGNQPQHF. CDR3 nucleotides: TGTGCCAGTAGTCCCGGGACAGGGGGCAATCAGCCCCAGCATTTT.

The chain links TRBV7-2 to TRBJ2-7; D uncertain. Trimming shortened V by 0 bases and J by 4 bases, and 10 bases separated the two germline ends. The CDR3 totals 14 residues. CDR1 is SGHTA and CDR2 is FQGNSA in the germline V gene. CDR3 sequence reads: CASSLAAGSYEQYF. In nucleotides, the CDR3 is TGTGCCAGCAGCTTAGCTGCAGGATCGTACGAGCAGTACTTC.

Worth noting for this clone: A read error may account for a junction end that differs from germline. V and J are TRBV30 and TRBJ1-4, with D possibly matching TRBD1 (6 bases). The CDR3 contains 15 residues. The germline V gene has CDR1 GTSNPN and CDR2 SVGIG (reference sequence). The CDR3 DNA reads as TGTGCCTGGAGTGTACCAGGGACACCTAAAGAAAAACTGTTTTTT. Encoded protein: CAWSVPGTPKEKLFF.

The rearrangement uses TRBV2 and TRBJ2-7, with a tentative D call TRBD2 (5 bases). The V gene's germline CDR1 is SNHLY and CDR2 FYNNEI. The CDR3 runs to 11 residues. V lost 6 bases to trimming and J lost 3 bases, with 6 bases between them. The CDR3 bases are TGTGCCAGCAGGACTATCTACGAGCAGTACTTC. Protein product: CASRTIYEQYF.

The rearrangement uses TRBV5-1 and TRBJ2-1; TRBD2 aligns across 8 bases. With 3 bases clipped from V and 7 bases from J, the junction kept 15 bases outside the gene matches. This CDR3 is built from 17 residues. CDR1 is SGHRS and CDR2 is YFSETQ in the germline V gene. The CDR3 is CASSSRGGWGNGNEQFF. The CDR3 DNA is TGCGCCAGCAGCTCCCGCGGGGGGTGGGGCAATGGGAATGAGCAGTTCTTC.

This chain connects TRBV19 to TRBJ1-3; 7 bases match TRBD1. V lost 5 bases to trimming and J lost 0 bases; unmatched junction nucleotides: 4. Germline V gene data show CDR1 as LNHDA and CDR2 as SQIVND (reference sequence). The CDR3 covers 15 residues. The CDR3 DNA is TGTGCCAGTAGTCCCTGGGACAGCTCTGGAAACACCATATATTTT. It yields the protein CASSPWDSSGNTIYF.

The CDR3 is CASSEPFHF. CDR3 nucleotides: TGCGCCAGCAGTGAGCCATTCCATTTT. This rearrangement joins TRBV10-1 to TRBJ1-5; D call uncertain. Deletions cut 2 bases from V and 16 bases from J, with 6 bases between. CDR3 length: 9 residues. CDR1 is WNHNN, CDR2 SYGVQD, per germline (reference sequence).

The gene calls are TRBV4-2 and TRBJ2-7; TRBD1 aligns across 9 bases. J gave up 2 bases and V 0 bases, and 2 bases lay outside the gene matches. CDR1 and CDR2 from the germline V gene are LGHNA and YNFKEQ. This CDR3 has 15 residues. DNA of the CDR3: TGTGCCAGCAGCCAAGAGGACAGGGGCACCTACGAGCAGTACTTC. Translating gives CASSQEDRGTYEQYF.

The genes are TRBV3-1 (or the pseudogene TRBV3-2) and TRBJ2-5, with unresolved D. Germline V CDR1 and CDR2: LGHDT, YNNKEL (reference sequence). Trimming stripped 0 bases from V and 10 bases from J, with 12 bases between. This CDR3 comprises 13 residues. The CDR3 coding sequence is TGTGCCAGCAGCCAAGACGGGTTGTCTGACCAGTACTTC. This translates into CASSQDGLSDQYF.

V and J are TRBV3-1 (or the pseudogene TRBV3-2) and TRBJ2-2, with 11 bases aligning to TRBD2. Germline V gene data show CDR1 as LGHDT and CDR2 as YNNKEL (reference sequence). The CDR3 consists of 15 residues. V trimming: 4 bases; J trimming: 7 bases; junction bases outside the gene matches: 5. As DNA, the CDR3 is TGTGCCAGCAGCCGTACTAGCGGGAGTGGCGGGGAGCTGTTTTTT. Translated, it gives CASSRTSGSGGELFF.

This chain uses TRBV19 with TRBJ2-1; possibly TRBD2 for D (6 bases). From germline, CDR1 is LNHDA and CDR2 SQIVND (reference sequence). Trimming shortened V by 8 bases and J by 5 bases, and 10 bases separated the two germline ends. The CDR3 has 12 amino acids. The CDR3 reads CASGGRNNEQFF. In DNA form, the CDR3 reads TGTGCCAGTGGGGGGAGAAACAATGAGCAGTTCTTC. Full variable domain (outside the CDR3, taken from reference TRBV19 and TRBJ2-1): DGGITQSPKYLFRKEGQNVTLSCEQNLNHDAMYWYRQDPGQGLRLIYYSQIVNDFQKGDIAEGYSVSREKKESFPLTVTSAQKNPTAFYLCASGGRNNEQFFGPGTRLTVL.

The rearrangement joins TRBV7-9 to TRBJ2-7, with 7 positions matching TRBD1. The germline gives CDR1 SEHNR, CDR2 FQNEAQ (reference sequence). This CDR3 spans 14 amino acids. V lost 5 bases to trimming and J lost 2 bases; unmatched junction nucleotides: 6. This CDR3 is CASSPWDSTYEQYF. DNA of the CDR3: TGTGCCAGCAGCCCCTGGGACAGTACCTACGAGCAGTACTTC.

The V gene is TRBV19, the J gene TRBJ1-1; possible D gene TRBD1, 5 bases. V lost 5 bases and J 8 bases, leaving 15 bases between the germline ends. The germline gives CDR1 LNHDA, CDR2 SQIVND (reference sequence). The CDR3 loop spans 13 amino acids. In DNA, the CDR3 is TGTGCCAGTAGTTCATCGGGACTCAGCGAAGCTTTCTTT. It codes for CASSSSGLSEAFF. The full variable domain, completed using reference TRBV19 and TRBJ1-1, is DGGITQSPKYLFRKEGQNVTLSCEQNLNHDAMYWYRQDPGQGLRLIYYSQIVNDFQKGDIAEGYSVSREKKESFPLTVTSAQKNPTAFYLCASSSSGLSEAFFGQGTRLTVV.

The V gene is TRBV4-3, the J gene TRBJ2-7; TRBD2 agrees at 12 bases. Per germline, CDR1 LGHNA and CDR2 YSLEER. With V trimmed by 4 bases and J by 7 bases, 5 bases remained unmatched. The CDR3 extends over 14 amino acids. CDR3: CASSRTSGMNEQYF. CDR3 sequence (DNA): TGCGCCAGCAGCCGGACTAGCGGGATGAATGAGCAGTACTTC.

The chain is built from TRBV28 and TRBJ1-2; weak D call: TRBD1 (5 bases). Germline CDR1 reads MDHEN; CDR2 reads SYDVKM. CDR3 length equals 15 residues. The V end was cut by 2 bases, the J end by 5 bases, with 15 bases between. The CDR3 reads CASSLQGGYEYGYTF. The CDR3 coding sequence is TGTGCCAGCAGTTTACAGGGAGGTTACGAGTATGGCTACACCTTC.

This sequence joins TRBV6-2 or TRBV6-3 and TRBJ2-5; 9 positions match TRBD2. This CDR3 is built from 15 residues. With 5 bases clipped from V and 2 bases from J, the junction kept 6 bases outside the gene matches. Germline V lookup: CDR1 MNHEY, CDR2 SVGEGT. DNA for the CDR3: TGTGCCAGCAGTAAGAGTAGCGGGGGTCAAGAGACCCAGTACTTC. Translating gives CASSKSSGGQETQYF.

The V call is TRBV21-1, the J call TRBJ1-1; TRBD1 is the table's D call and was not checked against the DNA. TRBV21-1 is termed a pseudogene. CDR3 length equals 16 residues. The CDR3 DNA reads TGTGCCAGCAGCAAATGTAGAAGGGGGCTGAACACTGAAGCTTTCTTT. Amino acid sequence: CASSKCRRGLNTEAFF.

V and J are TRBV3-1 (or the pseudogene TRBV3-2) and TRBJ2-7, with TRBD2 identical over 12 bases. This CDR3 has 14 residues. The V gene's germline CDR1 is LGHDT and CDR2 YNNKEL (reference sequence). With 5 bases clipped from V and 5 bases from J, the junction kept 4 bases outside the gene matches. The CDR3: CASSTLAGGDEQYF. The CDR3 region has the DNA TGTGCCAGCAGCACACTAGCGGGGGGAGACGAGCAGTACTTC.

This clone was seen only once. This chain links TRBV29-1 with TRBJ2-5; 7 nucleotides line up with TRBD1. The CDR3 spans 12 residues. The ends lost 7 bases at V and 4 bases at J; junction bases unmatched: 6. CDR1 and CDR2 (germline): SQVTM, ANQGSEA. CDR3 in DNA: TGCAGCGCACGACAGGGACCAGAGACCCAGTACTTC. Translation: CSARQGPETQYF.

In this sample, this clone turned up once. V is TRBV12-3 or TRBV12-4 and J is TRBJ1-2, with D possibly TRBD1 on 6 matching bases. The germline V and J ends were trimmed by 6 bases and 0 bases, with 8 bases remaining between them. CDR3 length equals 13 residues. The DNA for the CDR3 is TGTGCCAGCAGCGGGACACCTAACTATGGCTACACCTTC. Translated, it gives CASSGTPNYGYTF.

The chain joins TRBV24-1 to TRBJ2-1; 11 bases agree with TRBD2. Unmatched junction bases numbered 2, after V lost 4 bases and J lost 4 bases. CDR3 length: 15 amino acids. CDR1 KGHDR and CDR2 SFDVKD come from the germline V gene. The CDR3 DNA follows: TGTGCCACCAGTGACGGGACTAGCGGTTACAATGAGCAGTTCTTC. As protein: CATSDGTSGYNEQFF.

This chain uses TRBV3-1 (or the pseudogene TRBV3-2) with TRBJ2-5; perhaps TRBD1 as D (5 bases). V was shortened by 4 bases and J by 2 bases, with 8 bases between the two germline ends. Per the germline V gene, CDR1 is LGHDT and CDR2 is YNNKEL (reference sequence). There are 13 residues in the CDR3. Here the CDR3 DNA reads TGTGCCAGCAGCCCGAGACAGCAAGAGACCCAGTACTTC. Translating gives CASSPRQQETQYF.

The rearrangement uses TRBV27 and TRBJ1-2; D not resolved. With 3 bases removed from V and 8 bases from J, the gap between germline ends came to 13 bases. The length of the CDR3 is 13 residues. Germline CDR1 reads MNHEY; CDR2 reads SMNVEV (reference sequence). DNA for the CDR3: TGTGCCAGCAGTTTCCGGACTTCGGGGGGCTACACCTTC. Amino acids: CASSFRTSGGYTF.

This rearrangement joins TRBV11-2 to TRBJ2-3; 9 bases match TRBD2. V lost 1 base, J lost 0 bases, and 5 bases stayed unmatched. CDR1 is SGHAT, CDR2 FQNNGV, per germline. The CDR3 loop spans 17 amino acids. The CDR3, as DNA: TGTGCCAGCAGCTTAGGTAGCGGGGGACCTAGCACAGATACGCAGTATTTT. Its protein product is CASSLGSGGPSTDTQYF.

The J gene is TRBJ2-1, the V gene TRBV5-1, with 7 positions matching TRBD2. The germline V gene has CDR1 SGHRS and CDR2 YFSETQ. CDR3 size: 14 residues. Losses at the gene ends were 4 bases for V and 0 bases for J; bases not matched to a gene: 1. CDR3: CASSGGSSYNEQFF. CDR3 DNA: TGCGCCAGCAGCGGCGGGAGCTCCTACAATGAGCAGTTCTTC.

The chain recombines TRBV27 with TRBJ2-5, with 14 bases lining up with TRBD2. The trim removed 6 bases at V and 5 bases at J, leaving 14 bases unmatched. The CDR3 sequence is 18 residues long. From germline, CDR1 is MNHEY and CDR2 SMNVEV (reference sequence). CDR3 sequence reads: CASSSGLAGARARETQYF. CDR3 nucleotide sequence: TGTGCCAGCAGCTCGGGACTAGCGGGAGCCCGGGCGCGGGAGACCCAGTACTTC.

V gene TRBV6-4 combines with J gene TRBJ2-7; 10 nucleotides match TRBD2. Germline loops: CDR1 MRHNA, CDR2 SNTAGT. CDR3 length: 14 amino acids. Trimming took 2 bases from V and 6 from J; bases not matched to a gene: 4. The CDR3 nucleotides are TGTGCCAGCAGTGACCGAGCGGGGGGGCTCGAGCAGTACTTC. Translating it yields CASSDRAGGLEQYF.

This clone was counted ten times or more. The V call is TRBV30, the J call TRBJ1-2; TRBD1 matches at 7 bases. V shed 3 bases and J 4 bases; nucleotides not matched to a gene: 8. The CDR3 length is 14 residues. Germline CDR1 is GTSNPN and CDR2 is SVGIG (reference sequence). Here the CDR3 reads CAWRDAGGFYGYTF. In nucleotides, the CDR3 is TGTGCCTGGAGGGACGCAGGGGGGTTCTATGGCTACACCTTC.

The genes are TRBV25-1 and TRBJ1-2; a possible D gene is TRBD1 (5 bases). Trimming cost V 7 bases and J 2 bases, with 14 bases left between them. Germline CDR1 is MGHDK and CDR2 is SYGVNS. CDR3 size: 14 residues. CDR3 loop: CASTPVGANYGYTF. The DNA of the CDR3 is TGTGCCAGCACCCCGGTAGGGGCCAACTATGGCTACACCTTC.